This T cell receptor (beta chain) stems from a study of T cells in Graves' hyperthyroidism and ophthalmopathy. Notes on the study in general: Blood also held most thyroid clonotypes expanded beyond 0.001. Prediction of ophthalmopathy progression came a median roughly 7.1 months pre-onset.

Trimming removed 4 bases from V and 4 bases from J, with 11 bases in between. CDR3 length equals 13 residues. The germline V gene encodes CDR1 SGHTA and CDR2 FQGNSA. Disease lasting under 3 months, a NOSPECS grade of at least 4, and a Clinical Activity Score of at least 3 were features of the ophthalmopathy patients. As to this clonotype: Antigen specificity is unknown.

The CDR3 regions of TCR beta were amplified from RNA transcripts. RT-PCR in the first round (using the HTBI primer set) targeted the TCR CDR3. TCRdb processed the multiplex PCR reads anew with MiXCR; each CDR3 protein has one entry. The data show 450,000 to 550,000 distinct CDR3 sequences, approximately 25% seen once. The sequenced sample was blood. This rearrangement joins TRBV7-2 to TRBJ2-7; D unclear. This receptor was taken from a woman aged 25 to 39 with Graves' ophthalmopathy. CDR3 nucleotides: TGTGCCAGCAGCTACCCATGGAAGTACGAGCAGTACTTC. Its translation: CASSYPWKYEQYF.